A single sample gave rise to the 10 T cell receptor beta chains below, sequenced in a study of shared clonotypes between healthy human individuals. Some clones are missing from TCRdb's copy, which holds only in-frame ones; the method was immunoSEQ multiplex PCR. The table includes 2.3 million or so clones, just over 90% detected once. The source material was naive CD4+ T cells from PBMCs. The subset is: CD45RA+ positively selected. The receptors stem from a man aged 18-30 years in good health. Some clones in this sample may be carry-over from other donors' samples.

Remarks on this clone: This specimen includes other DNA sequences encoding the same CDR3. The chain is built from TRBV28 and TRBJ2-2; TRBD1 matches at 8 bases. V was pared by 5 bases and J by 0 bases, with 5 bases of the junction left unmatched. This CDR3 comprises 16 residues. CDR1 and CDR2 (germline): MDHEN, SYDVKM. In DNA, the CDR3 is TGTGCCAGCAGTCTCGACAGGGGCCCGAACACCGGGGAGCTGTTTTTT. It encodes CASSLDRGPNTGELFF.

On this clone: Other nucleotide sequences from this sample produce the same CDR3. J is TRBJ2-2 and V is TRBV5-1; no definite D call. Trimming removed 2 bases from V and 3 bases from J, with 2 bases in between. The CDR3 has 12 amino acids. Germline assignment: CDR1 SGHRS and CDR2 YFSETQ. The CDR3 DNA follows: TGCGCCAGCAGCTTCGACACCGGGGAGCTGTTTTTT. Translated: CASSFDTGELFF.

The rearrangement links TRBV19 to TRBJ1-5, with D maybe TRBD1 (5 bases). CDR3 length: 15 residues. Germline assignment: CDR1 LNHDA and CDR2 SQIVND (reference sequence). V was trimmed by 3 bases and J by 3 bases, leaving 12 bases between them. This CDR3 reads CASSIRGDYNQPQHF. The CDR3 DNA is TGTGCCAGTAGTATTAGAGGGGATTACAATCAGCCCCAGCATTTT.

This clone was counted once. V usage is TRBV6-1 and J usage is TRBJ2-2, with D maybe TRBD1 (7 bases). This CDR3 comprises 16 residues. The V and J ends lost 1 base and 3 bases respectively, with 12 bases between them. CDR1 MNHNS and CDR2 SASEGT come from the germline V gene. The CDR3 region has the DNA TGTGCCAGCAGTGAAGGGAGGGACAGCTACACCGGGGAGCTGTTTTTT. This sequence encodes CASSEGRDSYTGELFF.

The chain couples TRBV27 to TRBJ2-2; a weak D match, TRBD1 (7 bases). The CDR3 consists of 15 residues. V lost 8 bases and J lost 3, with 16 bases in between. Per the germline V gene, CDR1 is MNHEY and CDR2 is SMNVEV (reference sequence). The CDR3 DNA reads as TGTGCCAGCGCTAGGGGCAGGGGGGACACCGGGGAGCTGTTTTTT. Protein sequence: CASARGRGDTGELFF.

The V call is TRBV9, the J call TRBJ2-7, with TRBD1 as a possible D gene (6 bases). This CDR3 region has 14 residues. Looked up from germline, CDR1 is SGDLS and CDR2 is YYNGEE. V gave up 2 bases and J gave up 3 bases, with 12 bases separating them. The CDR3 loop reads CASSVDSEGYEQYF. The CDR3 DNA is TGTGCCAGCAGCGTGGACAGTGAGGGCTACGAGCAGTACTTC.

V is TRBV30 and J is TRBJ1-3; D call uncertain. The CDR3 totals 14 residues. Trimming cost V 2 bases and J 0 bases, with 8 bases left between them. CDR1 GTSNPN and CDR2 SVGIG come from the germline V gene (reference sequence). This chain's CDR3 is CAWSKSYSGNTIYF. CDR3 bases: TGTGCCTGGAGTAAATCGTACTCTGGAAACACCATATATTTT.

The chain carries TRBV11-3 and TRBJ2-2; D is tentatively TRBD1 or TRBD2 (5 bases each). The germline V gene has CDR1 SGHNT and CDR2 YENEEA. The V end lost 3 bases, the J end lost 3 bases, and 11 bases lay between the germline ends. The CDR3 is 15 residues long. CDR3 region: CASSFSGPYTGELFF. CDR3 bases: TGTGCCAGCAGCTTTTCGGGACCCTACACCGGGGAGCTGTTTTTT. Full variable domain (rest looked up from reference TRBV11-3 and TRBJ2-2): EAGVVQSPRYKIIEKKQPVAFWCNPISGHNTLYWYLQNLGQGPELLIRYENEEAVDDSQLPKDRFSAERLKGVDSTLKIQPAELGDSAVYLCASSFSGPYTGELFFGEGSRLTVL.

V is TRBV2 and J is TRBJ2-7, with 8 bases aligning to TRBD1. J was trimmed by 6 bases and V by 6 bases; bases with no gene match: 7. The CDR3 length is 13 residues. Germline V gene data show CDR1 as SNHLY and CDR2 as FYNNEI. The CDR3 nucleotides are TGTGCCAGCAGCTCGGACAGGGCGGGCGAGCAGTACTTC. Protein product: CASSSDRAGEQYF.

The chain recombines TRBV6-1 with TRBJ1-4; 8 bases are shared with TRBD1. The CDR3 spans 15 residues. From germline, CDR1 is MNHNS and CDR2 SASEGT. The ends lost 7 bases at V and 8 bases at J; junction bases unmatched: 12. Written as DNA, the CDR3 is TGTGCCAGCAACCCTCCAGGGGGCTTAGGAGAAAAACTGTTTTTT. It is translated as CASNPPGGLGEKLFF.